The 11 T cell receptor beta chains below come from one sample, sequenced in a study of shared clonotypes between healthy human individuals. Profiled with immunoSEQ multiplex PCR; TCRdb holds only in-frame clones, not every one. The repertoire consists of about 2,100,000 clones, with just over 90% occurring once and the leading ten covering 1.5% to 2%. CD45RO-negative CD8 cells positively selected for CCR7 made up the naive population, which excluded terminally differentiated effector memory CD45RA+ cells. Sample: naive CD8+ T cells from PBMCs. These receptors were collected from a man aged 18 to 29 in good health. Some clones in this sample may be carry-over from other donors' samples.

The chain links TRBV27 to TRBJ2-7, with D uncertain. V lost 0 bases and J lost 6, with 12 bases in between. The CDR3 contains 14 residues. CDR1 is MNHEY and CDR2 is SMNVEV in the germline V gene (reference sequence). The DNA for the CDR3 is TGTGCCAGCAGTTTATCGAACAGCCCCACCGAGCAGTACTTC. Its translation: CASSLSNSPTEQYF.

This rearrangement joins TRBV4-3 to TRBJ2-1; 14 nucleotides agree with TRBD2. The V segment lost 0 bases and the J segment 9 bases; nucleotides outside the gene matches: 7. The CDR3 totals 17 residues. Germline values: CDR1 LGHNA, CDR2 YSLEER. CDR3 nucleotides: TGCGCCAGCAGCCAAGATTGGGGACTAGCGGGAGCAGGTGAGCAGTTCTTC. Protein product: CASSQDWGLAGAGEQFF.

In its sample, this clone was seen once. The V and J genes are TRBV7-9 and TRBJ2-3, with 7 nucleotides matching TRBD2. CDR1 and CDR2 (germline): SEHNR, FQNEAQ (reference sequence). J gave up 6 bases and V 4 bases, and 19 bases lay outside the gene matches. The CDR3 is made up of 18 amino acids. The CDR3 bases are TGTGCCAGCAGCTCCTTACCTGTGACTAGCAATTTAGCGGATACGCAGTATTTT. Residues: CASSSLPVTSNLADTQYF.

The V call is TRBV19, the J call TRBJ1-4, with D perhaps TRBD1 (6 bases). In germline, CDR1 is LNHDA, CDR2 SQIVND (reference sequence). V was shortened by 9 bases and J by 4 bases, with 18 bases between the two germline ends. The CDR3 is made up of 15 amino acids. The CDR3 DNA follows: TGTGCCAGCACTCAACAGGGAATGGGTAATGAAAAACTGTTTTTT. Its protein is CASTQQGMGNEKLFF.

This chain links TRBV28 with TRBJ2-1; 12 nucleotides match TRBD2. The junction had 7 bases not matched to a gene; V was cut back by 4 bases and J by 9 bases. Germline assignment: CDR1 MDHEN and CDR2 SYDVKM. The CDR3 is 15 amino acids. The CDR3 region has the DNA TGTGCCAGCAGTTACCGACTAGCGGGAGAATTTGAGCAGTTCTTC. It yields the protein CASSYRLAGEFEQFF.

The rearrangement links TRBV5-1 to TRBJ2-6; 8 positions match TRBD1. CDR3 size: 19 residues. CDR1 is SGHRS, CDR2 YFSETQ, per germline. J was trimmed by 0 bases and V by 0 bases; bases with no gene match: 8. The CDR3 spells CASSLEGQGPVSGANVLTF. In DNA form, the CDR3 reads TGCGCCAGCAGCTTGGAAGGACAGGGACCTGTCTCTGGGGCCAACGTCCTGACTTTC. The full variable domain, with the rest looked up from reference TRBV5-1 and TRBJ2-6, is KAGVTQTPRYLIKTRGQQVTLSCSPISGHRSVSWYQQTPGQGLQFLFEYFSETQRNKGNFPGRFSGRQFSNSRSEMNVSTLELGDSALYLCASSLEGQGPVSGANVLTFGAGSRLTVL.

As regards this clone: Other DNA sequences in this sample translate to the same CDR3. The chain has TRBV27 and TRBJ2-7; TRBD1 aligns across 8 bases. Trimming took 4 bases from V and 3 from J; bases not matched to a gene: 5. This CDR3 spans 14 amino acids. Germline CDR1 is MNHEY and CDR2 is SMNVEV (reference sequence). This CDR3 reads CASSSRDRYYEQYF. The CDR3 DNA reads as TGTGCCAGCAGTTCGAGGGACAGGTACTACGAGCAGTACTTC.

The chain is built from TRBV4-1 and TRBJ2-7; 9 bases line up with TRBD1. Germline CDR1 and CDR2: MGHRA and YSYEKL. CDR3 size: 15 residues. V gave up 4 bases and J gave up 2 bases; unmatched junction bases: 6. The CDR3, as DNA: TGCGCCAGCAGCCTCCGGGACAGGGAAACCTACGAGCAGTACTTC. It specifies CASSLRDRETYEQYF.

This clone came up a few times. The sample carries other DNA sequences with the same CDR3. This chain connects TRBV6-5 to TRBJ2-7; D possibly matches TRBD1 or TRBD2 (5 bases each). Germline loops: CDR1 MNHEY, CDR2 SVGAGI. The CDR3 is made up of 14 amino acids. V was pared by 2 bases and J by 3 bases, with 11 bases between. CDR3: CASSYLRDGYEQYF. The DNA for the CDR3 is TGTGCCAGCAGTTACCTCCGGGACGGCTACGAGCAGTACTTC.

The rearrangement uses TRBV18 and TRBJ2-6, with D maybe TRBD1 (5 bases). CDR1 is KGHSH, CDR2 LQKENI, per germline. The CDR3 is made up of 17 amino acids. The V gene lost 3 bases and the J gene lost 0 bases, with 12 bases spanning the gap. The CDR3 loop reads CASSPETTVSGANVLTF. CDR3 in DNA: TGTGCCAGCTCACCTGAAACGACAGTCTCTGGGGCCAACGTCCTGACTTTC.

This clone was counted once. This rearrangement joins TRBV19 to TRBJ1-2; D remains unclear. CDR1 is LNHDA and CDR2 is SQIVND in the germline V gene (reference sequence). The CDR3 loop spans 13 amino acids. Trimming left V 0 bases short and J 8 bases short, with 10 bases between. The CDR3 protein is CASSIEGPRGYTF. The CDR3 nucleotides are TGTGCCAGTAGTATAGAAGGGCCCCGCGGCTACACCTTC.